These 15 T cell receptor beta chains came from one sample sequenced in a study of T cell responses to AZD1222 COVID-19 vaccine. Clones were sequenced by immunoSEQ multiplex PCR, and TCRdb holds only the in-frame ones, with some missing. The repertoire has roughly 120,000 clones, roughly nine tenths of them found once; the top ten carry 2% to 3%. The source material was peripheral blood, sampled on day 0 of AZD1222 vaccination. Receptors were obtained from an adult in good health.

This chain uses TRBV15 with TRBJ2-1, with 8 bases fitting TRBD2. The CDR3 sequence is 17 residues long. J lost 2 bases, V lost 0 bases, and 6 bases had no gene match. Germline V CDR1 and CDR2: LNHNV, YYDKDF (reference sequence). The CDR3 region is CATSRDPSGSAYNEQFF. The CDR3 nucleotides are TGTGCCACCAGCAGAGATCCCAGCGGGAGTGCCTACAATGAGCAGTTCTTC.

V and J are TRBV19 and TRBJ2-7, with D uncertain. Germline V gene data show CDR1 as LNHDA and CDR2 as SQIVND (reference sequence). V was cut by 6 bases and J by 3 bases, with 12 bases left in between. CDR3 length: 13 residues. The CDR3 bases are TGTGCCAGTAGCGCGAGAGACTTCTACGAGCAGTACTTC. Protein: CASSARDFYEQYF.

The chain is built from TRBV29-1 and TRBJ2-3; D remains ambiguous. V was clipped by 3 bases and J by 10 bases, with 8 bases between them. The germline gives CDR1 SQVTM, CDR2 ANQGSEA. There are 10 residues in the CDR3. This chain's CDR3 is CSVDSTSQYF. CDR3 DNA: TGCAGCGTTGATTCCACTTCGCAGTATTTT.

The chain is built from TRBV2 and TRBJ2-1, with D possibly TRBD2 on 6 matching bases. Deletions cut 6 bases from V and 6 bases from J, with 18 bases between. The germline gives CDR1 SNHLY, CDR2 FYNNEI. The CDR3 has 15 amino acids. CDR3 protein: CASRGGSGQINEQFF. As DNA, the CDR3 is TGTGCCAGCAGGGGGGGTTCCGGACAAATCAATGAGCAGTTCTTC.

This sequence joins TRBV5-1 and TRBJ2-5; the match to TRBD2 covers 15 bases. V was clipped by 4 bases and J by 2 bases; unmatched bases: 3. This CDR3 is built from 16 residues. Germline CDR1 is SGHRS and CDR2 is YFSETQ. The CDR3 region has the DNA TGCGCCAGCAGCCTCGGACTAGCGGGAGGGCAAGAGACCCAGTACTTC. Translating it yields CASSLGLAGGQETQYF.

Only one count was recorded for this clone. The V call is TRBV4-1, the J call TRBJ1-2; D uncertain. Deletions cut 7 bases from V and 1 base from J, with 13 bases between. CDR3 length equals 14 residues. Germline CDR1 reads MGHRA; CDR2 reads YSYEKL. CDR3 in amino acids: CASTPTEGNYGYTF. The CDR3 DNA is TGCGCCAGCACCCCAACGGAGGGTAACTATGGCTACACCTTC.

The rearrangement joins TRBV2 to TRBJ2-7; D unresolved. The CDR3 length is 14 residues. V lost 8 bases and J lost 9, with 23 bases in between. Per germline, CDR1 SNHLY and CDR2 FYNNEI. Here the CDR3 reads CASSLGSQTLGQYF. Written as DNA, the CDR3 is TGTGCCAGCTCCCTAGGCAGCCAAACCCTCGGGCAGTACTTC.

This clone came up once. J is TRBJ2-3 and V is TRBV7-9, with D perhaps TRBD1 or TRBD2 (5 bases each). V lost 9 bases, J lost 2 bases, and 18 bases lay in between. Germline V gene lookup returns CDR1 SEHNR and CDR2 FQNEAQ (reference sequence). The CDR3 spans 15 residues. Written as DNA, the CDR3 is TGTGCCAGTCGACGGGGCACCTCCTCCACAGATACGCAGTATTTT. Residues: CASRRGTSSTDTQYF.

The gene calls are TRBV5-1 and TRBJ2-7, with TRBD2 identical over 8 bases. Looked up from germline, CDR1 is SGHRS and CDR2 is YFSETQ. This CDR3 contains 15 residues. The ends lost 2 bases at V and 3 bases at J; junction bases unmatched: 7. Here the CDR3 reads CASSLFSGTNYEQYF. CDR3 sequence (DNA): TGCGCCAGCAGCTTATTTAGCGGGACGAACTACGAGCAGTACTTC.

The V call is TRBV28, the J call TRBJ1-5, with 11 bases identical to TRBD1. The CDR3 loop spans 15 amino acids. The germline V gene encodes CDR1 MDHEN and CDR2 SYDVKM. V was pared by 8 bases and J by 5 bases, with 8 bases of the junction left unmatched. CDR3 sequence reads: CASGGQGGVHQPQHF. CDR3 sequence (DNA): TGTGCCAGCGGGGGACAGGGGGGGGTGCATCAGCCCCAGCATTTT.

J is TRBJ1-3 and V is TRBV3-1 (or the pseudogene TRBV3-2); D gene uncertain. From germline, CDR1 is LGHDT and CDR2 YNNKEL (reference sequence). This CDR3 contains 15 residues. V lost 4 bases to trimming and J lost 0 bases, with 10 bases between them. The CDR3 DNA is TGTGCCAGCAGCCCCCTGTCATTCTCTGGAAACACCATATATTTT. It is translated as CASSPLSFSGNTIYF.

The genes are TRBV5-6 and TRBJ2-1; TRBD2 aligns across 10 bases. The V gene's germline CDR1 is SGHDT and CDR2 YYEEEE. CDR3 size: 14 residues. Trimming cost V 4 bases and J 7 bases; bases outside gene matches: 5. The DNA of the CDR3 is TGTGCCAGCAGCCTAGCGGGAGCTTTTAATGAGCAGTTCTTC. Translated: CASSLAGAFNEQFF.

This chain uses TRBV5-1 with TRBJ2-7; D could derive from TRBD1 or TRBD2 (5 bases each). The V and J ends lost 1 base and 1 base respectively, with 12 bases between them. CDR3 length equals 15 residues. Germline CDR1 SGHRS, CDR2 YFSETQ. This CDR3 reads CASSLWGSLSYEQYF. CDR3 nucleotide sequence: TGCGCCAGCAGCTTGTGGGGGTCCTTATCCTACGAGCAGTACTTC.

CDR3 loop: CAWRDQGFTEAFF. The CDR3 DNA is TGTGCCTGGAGAGACCAGGGGTTCACTGAAGCTTTCTTT. The rearrangement uses TRBV30 and TRBJ1-1, with D perhaps matching TRBD1 (6 bases). The CDR3 contains 13 residues. CDR1 GTSNPN and CDR2 SVGIG come from the germline V gene (reference sequence). Trimming took 3 bases from V and 4 from J, leaving 12 bases between them.

This clone has just one count. The chain carries TRBV7-9 and TRBJ2-1, with D possibly being TRBD1 or TRBD2 (5 bases each). CDR3 size: 14 residues. Germline lookup yields CDR1 SEHNR and CDR2 FQNEAQ (reference sequence). V lost 1 base and J 7 bases, leaving 11 bases between the germline ends. The CDR3 DNA is TGTGCCAGCAGCTTAGGACGGGACGTTAATGAGCAGTTCTTC. Its protein product is CASSLGRDVNEQFF. The complete variable domain, with remaining parts taken from reference TRBV7-9 and TRBJ2-1, reads DTGVSQNPRHKITKRGQNVTFRCDPISEHNRLYWYRQTLGQGPEFLTYFQNEAQLEKSRLLSDRFSAERPKGSFSTLEIQRTEQGDSAMYLCASSLGRDVNEQFFGPGTRLTVL.